This record concerns one TCR beta chain sequence. What antigen it recognizes has not been identified. No much larger clone is present one base from it, and per-base qualities are unavailable. The time point label of this sample denotes: before neoadjuvant nivolumab. The patients had newly diagnosed stage II-IVA oral cavity squamous cell carcinoma and had not received any prior systemic or radiation treatment. The cohort was made up of patients with locally advanced, HPV-negative oral cavity squamous cell carcinoma. No culture maintenance or expansion was done, as the peripheral blood mononuclear cells went straight to analysis. The samples were obtained from a longitudinal correlative study of a single-arm phase II trial testing neoadjuvant nivolumab in oral cavity squamous cell carcinoma. Subject-matched pre- and post-treatment PBMCs and tumors from three responders and three non-responders underwent genomic DNA-based TCRbeta sequencing. Peripheral blood mononuclear cells were collected once before nivolumab treatment and again after treatment, at the time of surgery. Genomic DNA was isolated from PBMCs using the Maxwell RSC DNA from Cells kit.

This record belongs to a study of neoadjuvant anti-PD-1 for oral cavity cancer (dated by TCRdb to the early 2020s). Broadly, across the study: Before curative-intent surgical resection, most patients were given three to four biweekly doses of nivolumab at 3 mg/kg. A roughly 32% response rate was observed in the parent correlative cohort, in which around twelve patients were included. Patients who did not progress were given a fourth nivolumab dose at about day 43 and had definitive surgical resection on days 50-56. Under RECIST 1.1, patients with complete response, partial response or stable disease were classed as responders, and patients with progression were classed as non-responders. Results and caveats for the whole study, not just this receptor: After neoadjuvant nivolumab, significantly higher T cell clonality (Gini index) was found within PBMCs in non-responders than in responders. TCR analyses included only three patients per response group, and the authors called for larger cohorts for validation. A higher pretreatment blood Treg/Th17 ratio correlated with both higher pretreatment blood TCRbeta clonality and lower post-treatment tumor TCRbeta clonality.

For deep sequencing of PBMC libraries, mostly about 450 ng of input genomic DNA was used, and six replicates were run per sample. The immunoSEQ hsTCRbeta kit was used to prepare TCRbeta libraries according to the manufacturer's instructions. The completed libraries were mixed into a single pool at 3 nM, then sequenced with an Illumina NovaSeq 6000 S4 flow cell. The authors processed their data as follows. The immunoSEQ Analyzer was used for raw data preprocessing and quality control. The analysis was restricted to productive rearrangements, with each unique CDR3 amino acid sequence defining a clonotype. Repertoire clonality was estimated as the Gini-Simpson index, which was computed with the R package tcR. Student's t test was used to compare Gini indices, and Pearson correlation was used to assess associations with tumor size change. TCRdb retrieved this table from immuneACCESS and kept in-frame rearrangements only. Not all clones are present; in checked studies, unresolved V genes account for under half, and no reason is known for the remainder. V and J calls and clone size come straight from that table; D and trimming were deduced from the DNA. The sample yields around 17,000 clones; about 64% were counted once. 2.8% of the sample comes from the top ten.

The CDR3 has 18 amino acids, counting the end cysteine and phenylalanine. The read is trimmed to its CDR3 DNA, 54 bases read in frame from base 1. The germline V gene specifies MGHRA as CDR1 and YSYEKL as CDR2. After removal of 1 base from V and 5 bases from J, the junction retains 14 bases not matched to a gene. This TCR came from a person aged 40-85 years with oral cavity squamous cell carcinoma. The chain employs TRBV4-1 and TRBJ2-3, with 8 bases aligning to TRBD2. Sequenced here: PBMCs, sampled before nivolumab (anti-PD-1) treatment. The CDR3 region: CASSQGRETGGPGDTQYF. The bases read TGCGCCAGCAGCCAAGGAAGGGAAACGGGAGGGCCCGGAGATACGCAGTATTTT.